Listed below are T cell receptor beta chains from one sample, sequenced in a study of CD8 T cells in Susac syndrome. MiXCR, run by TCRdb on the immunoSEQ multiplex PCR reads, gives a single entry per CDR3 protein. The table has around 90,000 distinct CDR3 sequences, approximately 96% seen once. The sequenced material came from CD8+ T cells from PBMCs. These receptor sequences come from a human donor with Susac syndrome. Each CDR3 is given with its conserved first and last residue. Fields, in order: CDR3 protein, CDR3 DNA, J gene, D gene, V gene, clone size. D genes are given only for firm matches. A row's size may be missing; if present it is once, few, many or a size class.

CASGNDRVVAQEYNEQFF TGTGCTAGTGGAAACGACAGGGTGGTGGCCCAAGAGTACAATGAGCAGTTCTTC TRBJ2-1 TRBD1 TRBV12-5 .
CASSLAFAPLWAFF TGCGCCAGCAGCTTGGCCTTCGCACCCCTGTGGGCTTTCTTT TRBJ1-1 . TRBV5-1 .
CSVDETGLYGYTF TGCAGCGTTGACGAGACAGGGCTCTATGGCTACACCTTC TRBJ1-2 TRBD1 TRBV29-1 .
CASSLTPGILTDTQYF TGCGCCAGCAGCTTGACTCCGGGGATTCTCACAGATACGCAGTATTTT TRBJ2-3 . TRBV5-1 .
CSATREAYEQYF TGCAGTGCTACCAGGGAGGCCTACGAGCAGTACTTC TRBJ2-7 . TRBV20-1 .
CSARRVGTAQETQYF TGCAGTGCTAGACGAGTCGGGACTGCCCAAGAGACCCAGTACTTC TRBJ2-5 . TRBV20-1 .
CSVVPQGSLANYGYTF TGCAGCGTTGTCCCCCAGGGGTCCTTAGCTAACTATGGCTACACCTTC TRBJ1-2 . TRBV29-1 .
CSVVEGQTFYEQYF TGCAGCGTTGTAGAGGGACAGACCTTCTACGAGCAGTACTTC TRBJ2-7 TRBD1 TRBV29-1 .
CATSRVKGAYEQYF TGTGCCACCAGCAGAGTAAAAGGAGCCTACGAGCAGTACTTC TRBJ2-7 . TRBV15 .
CSAREEGVGYTF TGCAGTGCTAGAGAGGAGGGGGTTGGCTACACCTTC TRBJ1-2 . TRBV20-1 once
CASSLGQGRETQYF TGTGCCAGCAGCTTAGGACAGGGGAGGGAGACCCAGTACTTC TRBJ2-5 . TRBV13 few
CASSYGEGTSGYGYTF TGTGCCAGCAGTTACGGAGAAGGGACGTCTGGGTATGGCTACACCTTC TRBJ1-2 . TRBV6-5 .
CASKGIGIYGYTF TGTGCCAGCAAGGGAATAGGGATCTATGGCTACACCTTC TRBJ1-2 . TRBV25-1 .
CAWSPRGGDRTEKLFF TGTGCCTGGAGTCCCCGGGGGGGGGACCGTACTGAAAAACTGTTTTTT TRBJ1-4 . TRBV30 .
CSARPGFLDSPLHF TGCAGTGCTAGACCAGGGTTTTTGGATTCACCCCTCCACTTT TRBJ1-6 . TRBV20-1 .
CSVEDGASGSYNEQFF TGCAGCGTTGAAGATGGGGCTAGCGGCTCCTACAATGAGCAGTTCTTC TRBJ2-1 TRBD2 TRBV29-1 .
CASSVFGGPETQYF TGTGCCAGCAGTGTCTTTGGAGGGCCGGAGACCCAGTACTTC TRBJ2-5 . TRBV12-3/TRBV12-4 .
CASSPSRTGYNEQFF TGTGCCAGCAGCCCCTCCCGGACAGGCTACAATGAGCAGTTCTTC TRBJ2-1 TRBD1 TRBV13 .
CASSLGMTEAFF TGTGCCAGCAGCTTAGGGATGACTGAAGCTTTCTTT TRBJ1-1 . TRBV7-9 once
CSVEGQGVEQYF TGCAGCGTTGAAGGACAGGGGGTTGAGCAGTACTTC TRBJ2-7 TRBD1 TRBV29-1 .
CSAALGTEAFF TGCAGCGCCGCTCTAGGAACTGAAGCTTTCTTT TRBJ1-1 . TRBV29-1 .
CATSDLGFTPRDGTGELFF TGTGCCACCAGTGATTTGGGGTTTACCCCCCGAGACGGCACCGGGGAGCTGTTTTTT TRBJ2-2 . TRBV24-1 .
CASSPPGGKDTQYF TGTGCCAGCAGCCCACCAGGGGGCAAAGATACGCAGTATTTT TRBJ2-3 TRBD1 TRBV6-2/TRBV6-3 .
CASSGGSGPSTNYGYTF TGTGCCAGCAGCGGGGGATCGGGGCCGTCCACTAACTATGGCTACACCTTC TRBJ1-2 . TRBV9 .
CASSLVMRQDGYTF TGTGCCAGCAGCTTAGTTATGCGACAGGATGGCTACACCTTC TRBJ1-2 . TRBV7-9 .
CAWRWDSLGYGYTF TGTGCCTGGAGGTGGGACAGTTTGGGCTATGGCTACACCTTC TRBJ1-2 TRBD1 TRBV30 .
CAWSVGTANSPLHF TGTGCCTGGAGTGTTGGGACAGCTAATTCACCCCTCCACTTT TRBJ1-6 TRBD1 TRBV30 .
CASSSPGGEKTGYTF TGTGCCAGCAGCTCGCCCGGGGGGGAGAAGACGGGCTACACCTTC TRBJ1-2 . TRBV5-4 .
CASMGEQGDTQYF TGTGCCAGCATGGGAGAACAGGGTGATACGCAGTATTTT TRBJ2-3 . TRBV2 .
CSASQTGANTEAFF TGCAGTGCTAGCCAGACAGGGGCGAACACTGAAGCTTTCTTT TRBJ1-1 TRBD1 TRBV20-1 once
CSVPGLAGVYRTSTDTQYF TGCAGCGTGCCGGGACTAGCGGGGGTGTATAGAACGAGCACAGATACGCAGTATTTT TRBJ2-3 TRBD2 TRBV29-1 .
CSVLQGALVTEAFF TGCAGCGTTCTACAGGGGGCATTGGTCACTGAAGCTTTCTTT TRBJ1-1 TRBD1 TRBV29-1 .
CAIEGGRGGEQYF TGTGCCATTGAAGGGGGCAGGGGGGGCGAGCAGTACTTC TRBJ2-7 . TRBV10-3 once
CASGTNYGYTF TGTGCCAGCGGGACAAACTATGGCTACACCTTC TRBJ1-2 . TRBV25-1 .
CASSQVSNYGYTF TGCGCCAGCAGCCAAGTCTCTAACTATGGCTACACCTTC TRBJ1-2 . TRBV10-2 .
CAWSPIGAGQGSAKNIQYF TGTGCCTGGAGTCCAATCGGCGCGGGACAGGGTTCGGCCAAAAACATTCAGTACTTC TRBJ2-4 TRBD1 TRBV30 .
CASSTRTSGAQETQYF TGTGCCAGTAGTACCCGGACTAGCGGGGCACAAGAGACCCAGTACTTC TRBJ2-5 TRBD2 TRBV19 .
CASSSWGTVRADTQYF TGTGCCAGCAGTTCTTGGGGTACGGTACGAGCAGATACGCAGTATTTT TRBJ2-3 . TRBV6-2/TRBV6-3 .
CATSDTTGQASYNEQFF TGTGCCACCAGTGACACCACAGGACAGGCGTCCTACAATGAGCAGTTCTTC TRBJ2-1 TRBD1 TRBV24-1 .
CATSARTGQIYEQYF TGTGCCACCAGTGCGCGTACGGGACAGATCTACGAGCAGTACTTC TRBJ2-7 TRBD1 TRBV15 .
CSASPGTTPDGYTF TGCAGTGCTAGCCCCGGGACAACCCCGGATGGCTACACCTTC TRBJ1-2 . TRBV20-1 .
CASTDPGTGALIRYGYTF TGCGCCAGCACCGATCCCGGGACAGGGGCCCTGATCCGGTATGGCTACACCTTC TRBJ1-2 TRBD1 TRBV5-1 .
CSVRQLTDTQYF TGCAGCGTCCGACAGCTCACAGATACGCAGTATTTT TRBJ2-3 . TRBV29-1 .
CASSVWTYTDTQYF TGCGCCAGCAGCGTTTGGACCTACACAGATACGCAGTATTTT TRBJ2-3 . TRBV5-1 once
CSVRRTGNTEAFF TGCAGCGTCCGACGGACAGGGAACACTGAAGCTTTCTTT TRBJ1-1 TRBD1 TRBV29-1 .
CATSDLSGGSEKLFF TGTGCCACCAGTGATTTGTCGGGTGGCAGTGAAAAACTGTTTTTT TRBJ1-4 . TRBV24-1 once
CSARDLAGRTDTQYF TGCAGTGCTAGAGATCTGGCAGGGAGGACAGATACGCAGTATTTT TRBJ2-3 . TRBV20-1 once
CSVGGLAGVEQYF TGCAGCGTGGGGGGCCTAGCGGGGGTCGAGCAGTACTTC TRBJ2-7 TRBD2 TRBV29-1 .
CASSPEGVETQYF TGTGCCAGCAGCCCGGAGGGGGTAGAGACCCAGTACTTC TRBJ2-5 . TRBV11-2 .
CASSQVRGQGEEADTQYF TGCGCCAGCAGCCAAGTCCGGGGACAGGGGGAAGAGGCAGATACGCAGTATTTT TRBJ2-3 TRBD1 TRBV4-1 .
CSARDSYRGSYNEQFF TGCAGTGCTAGAGACTCTTACAGGGGGTCCTACAATGAGCAGTTCTTC TRBJ2-1 TRBD1 TRBV20-1 .
CASSLGSGGARETQYF TGTGCCAGCAGTTTAGGAAGCGGGGGGGCTCGGGAGACCCAGTACTTC TRBJ2-5 TRBD2 TRBV27 .